These T cell receptor beta chains were read from a single sample in a study of regulatory T cells in long-lasting Graves disease. TCRdb processed the multiplex PCR reads anew with MiXCR; each CDR3 protein has one entry. In the table there are about 540,000 distinct CDR3 sequences, 13% of which are singletons. These data are also associated with another study on T cells in Graves' hyperthyroidism and ophthalmopathy.

The sequencing used peripheral blood mononuclear cells (PBMCs), collected at new diagnosis, from a patient treated with antithyroid drugs. The receptors stem from a man in his thirties or forties with Graves disease. Both conserved end residues are part of each CDR3. D genes are given only for firm matches. The listing skips clone size in some rows; elsewhere it reads once, few, many or a size class.

v_call	d_call	clone_size	j_call	cdr3_aa	cdr3_nt
TRBV2	NA	many	TRBJ1-1	CASIKGQLMNTEAFF	TGTGCCAGCATAAAAGGCCAACTAATGAACACTGAAGCTTTCTTT
TRBV29-1	TRBD2	many	TRBJ2-1	CSVMLSSGSSYNEQFF	TGCAGCGTTATGCTCTCTAGCGGGAGCTCCTACAATGAGCAGTTCTTC
TRBV7-2	NA	many	TRBJ2-5	CASSLASSSQYF	TGTGCCAGCAGCTTAGCCTCTTCTTCCCAGTACTTC
TRBV5-4	NA	NA	TRBJ1-2	CASLGRDGESYGYTF	TGTGCCAGCCTCGGACGGGATGGGGAAAGCTATGGCTACACCTTC
TRBV12-3/TRBV12-4	NA	many	TRBJ2-7	CASSLGAPYEQYF	TGTGCCAGCAGTTTGGGTGCCCCCTACGAGCAGTACTTC
TRBV27	NA	many	TRBJ1-4	CASSRQTATNEKLFF	TGTGCCAGCAGTAGACAGACAGCAACTAATGAAAAACTGTTTTTT
TRBV19	NA	few	TRBJ1-1	CASMGFEAFF	TGTGCCAGCATGGGATTTGAAGCTTTCTTT
TRBV12-3/TRBV12-4	NA	many	TRBJ1-1	CASSRGRMNTEAFF	TGTGCCAGCAGTAGGGGACGGATGAACACTGAAGCTTTCTTT
TRBV5-1	NA	NA	TRBJ2-6	CASSPIPSSGANVLTF	TGCGCCAGCAGCCCCATTCCTTCTTCTGGGGCCAACGTCCTGACTTTC
TRBV30	NA	many	TRBJ1-1	CAYTRGWSQANTEAFF	TGTGCCTATACCAGAGGGTGGTCACAAGCGAACACTGAAGCTTTCTTT